One sample yielded the 28 T cell receptor beta chains listed below, sequenced in a study of beta chain features in type 1 diabetes. Notes on the study in general: Researchers report that Type 1 diabetes patients had moderately but significantly shorter TCRB CDR3s across all four CD4+ subsets.

TCRB transcripts that were expressed got sequenced, as all of the isolated RNA had been reverse transcribed. The table came from immunoSEQ multiplex PCR; TCRdb's copy has only in-frame clones and leaves some out. The sample records around 130,000 clones, around 15% being singletons. Antigens for these TCRs are unknown. Sequencing used central memory CD4+ T cells from blood. The origin of the receptors is a man aged 25-45 years with type 1 diabetes.

This clone was seen more than once but under ten times. CDR3 sequence (DNA): TGTGCTAGCGGATCTGGGGTTCAAGAGACCCAGTACTTC. It yields the protein CASGSGVQETQYF. This chain uses TRBV7-7 with TRBJ2-5, with a tentative D call TRBD2 (6 bases). Looked up from germline, CDR1 is SSHAT and CDR2 is FNYEAQ (reference sequence). The CDR3 spans 13 residues.

This clone was seen only once. A far bigger clonotype differs at one base, so this is likely a read error. CDR3: CAWSSGGRGCSNQPQHF. The CDR3 DNA sequence: TGTGCCTGGAGTAGCGGGGGACGAGGCTGTAGCAATCAGCCCCAGCATTTT. The chain joins TRBV30 to TRBJ1-5, with D possibly being TRBD1 (5 bases). CDR3 size: 17 residues. Germline assignment: CDR1 GTSNPN and CDR2 SVGIG (reference sequence). Trimming removed 2 bases from V and 0 bases from J, with 17 bases in between.

This chain joins TRBV6-5 and TRBJ1-1, with TRBD1 identical over 8 bases. The trim removed 7 bases at V and 0 bases at J, leaving 4 bases unmatched. Germline V CDR1 and CDR2: MNHEY, SVGAGI. CDR3 length equals 14 residues. The CDR3 here is CASIRQGMNTEAFF. The CDR3, as DNA: TGTGCCAGCATACGACAGGGGATGAACACTGAAGCTTTCTTT.

This sequence joins TRBV28 and TRBJ1-5; TRBD1 aligns across 12 bases. The V segment lost 3 bases and the J segment 2 bases; nucleotides outside the gene matches: 2. This CDR3 comprises 16 residues. Looked up from germline, CDR1 is MDHEN and CDR2 is SYDVKM. As DNA, the CDR3 is TGTGCCAGCAGTTTGGGGACAGGGGGCGGCAATCAGCCCCAGCATTTT. The encoded protein is CASSLGTGGGNQPQHF.

This clone was seen only a few times. V usage is TRBV7-2 and J usage is TRBJ2-5; no clear D gene. V was clipped by 6 bases and J by 1 base, with 12 bases between them. The germline CDR1 and CDR2 sequences are SGHTA and FQGNSA. The CDR3 covers 14 residues. The CDR3 protein is CASRKGQSQETQYF. Here the CDR3 DNA reads TGTGCCAGCAGGAAAGGGCAGTCCCAAGAGACCCAGTACTTC. The whole variable domain, remainder taken from reference TRBV7-2 and TRBJ2-5, is GAGVSQSPSNKVTEKGKDVELRCDPISGHTALYWYRQSLGQGLEFLIYFQGNSAPDKSGLPSDRFSAERTGGSVSTLTIQRTQQEDSAVYLCASRKGQSQETQYFGPGTRLLVL.

The genes are TRBV18 and TRBJ2-1; 9 nucleotides line up with TRBD2. Germline CDR1 KGHSH, CDR2 LQKENI. This CDR3 has 14 residues. Trimming cost V 0 bases and J 7 bases; bases outside gene matches: 1. CDR3 residues: CASSPPSGGNEQFF. The CDR3 DNA is TGTGCCAGCTCACCACCTAGCGGGGGAAATGAGCAGTTCTTC.

This clone was observed a few times. V is TRBV7-9 and J is TRBJ2-1, with 9 bases matching TRBD1. Germline values: CDR1 SEHNR, CDR2 FQNEAQ (reference sequence). The V and J ends lost 7 bases and 3 bases, in that order; junction bases with no gene match: 7. The CDR3 covers 15 residues. DNA of the CDR3: TGTGCCAGCAAGGCCGACAGGGGGAGCTACAATGAGCAGTTCTTC. Encoded protein: CASKADRGSYNEQFF.

This chain uses TRBV2 with TRBJ2-3; either TRBD1 or TRBD2 may supply D (6 bases each). V lost 8 bases and J lost 6, with 18 bases in between. This CDR3 is built from 14 residues. Germline V gene data show CDR1 as SNHLY and CDR2 as FYNNEI. The CDR3 is CASHSTGTADTQYF. The DNA for the CDR3 is TGTGCCAGCCATTCAACAGGGACTGCCGATACGCAGTATTTT. The entire variable domain, with the rest obtained from reference TRBV2 and TRBJ2-3, is as follows: EPEVTQTPSHQVTQMGQEVILRCVPISNHLYFYWYRQILGQKVEFLVSFYNNEISEKSEIFDDQFSVERPDGSNFTLKIRSTKLEDSAMYFCASHSTGTADTQYFGPGTRLTVL.

This clone was detected only a few times. The chain uses TRBV5-1 and TRBJ2-7; possible D gene TRBD1, 6 bases. CDR3 length equals 14 residues. V was clipped by 9 bases and J by 5 bases, with 21 bases between them. CDR1 SGHRS and CDR2 YFSETQ come from the germline V gene. In DNA form, the CDR3 reads TGCGCCACTAAGACAGGCTCCGAAAGGGACGAGCAGTACTTC. It specifies CATKTGSERDEQYF.

This clone has only a few counts. This chain connects TRBV29-1 to TRBJ2-2; D gene ambiguous. CDR1 is SQVTM and CDR2 is ANQGSEA in the germline V gene. V was cut by 2 bases and J by 1 base, with 8 bases left in between. The length of the CDR3 is 14 residues. CDR3 loop: CSVERRLNTGELFF. The CDR3 DNA sequence: TGCAGCGTTGAAAGAAGACTGAACACCGGGGAGCTGTTTTTT.

Many counts were recorded for this clone. V gene TRBV7-9 combines with J gene TRBJ2-1, with 8 bases aligning to TRBD1. CDR3 length equals 14 residues. V shed 4 bases and J 6 bases; nucleotides not matched to a gene: 5. Germline loops: CDR1 SEHNR, CDR2 FQNEAQ (reference sequence). The CDR3 DNA reads as TGTGCCAGCAGCTCCCCGACAGGGGCCAATGAGCAGTTCTTC. This encodes CASSSPTGANEQFF. The whole variable domain, remainder taken from reference TRBV7-9 and TRBJ2-1, is DTGVSQNPRHKITKRGQNVTFRCDPISEHNRLYWYRQTLGQGPEFLTYFQNEAQLEKSRLLSDRFSAERPKGSFSTLEIQRTEQGDSAMYLCASSSPTGANEQFFGPGTRLTVL.

This clone was counted a few times. This chain connects TRBV7-2 to TRBJ1-6; D is undetermined. The germline V gene encodes CDR1 SGHTA and CDR2 FQGNSA. The CDR3 has 14 residues. The V gene lost 3 bases and the J gene lost 7 bases, with 10 bases spanning the gap. The CDR3 DNA is TGTGCCAGCAGCTTCGGGCCTCGGAATTCACCCCTCCACTTT. This codes for CASSFGPRNSPLHF.

The V call is TRBV19, the J call TRBJ2-6; 9 bases are a match to TRBD1. V was pared by 5 bases and J by 2 bases, with 10 bases of the junction left unmatched. Germline loops: CDR1 LNHDA, CDR2 SQIVND (reference sequence). The CDR3 is made up of 18 amino acids. This CDR3 reads CASSDLDRGRTGANVLTF. The DNA of the CDR3 is TGTGCCAGTAGTGATCTGGACAGGGGAAGGACTGGGGCCAACGTCCTGACTTTC.

This clone was seen a handful of times. The chain has TRBV11-1 and TRBJ2-1; possibly TRBD1 for D (5 bases). CDR3 size: 13 residues. CDR1 is SGHAT, CDR2 FQDESV, per germline (reference sequence). V was cut by 3 bases and J by 10 bases, with 13 bases left in between. CDR3 in amino acids: CASSFLDSLEQFF. The DNA of the CDR3 is TGTGCCAGCAGCTTCCTAGACAGCTTGGAGCAGTTCTTC.

The genes are TRBV7-2 and TRBJ2-1; D gene ambiguous. Germline loops: CDR1 SGHTA, CDR2 FQGNSA. This CDR3 spans 15 amino acids. Deletions cut 0 bases from V and 0 bases from J, with 6 bases between. CDR3 DNA: TGTGCCAGCAGCTTAGCGGTTAGCTCCTACAATGAGCAGTTCTTC. Translated, it gives CASSLAVSSYNEQFF.

The chain carries TRBV4-3 and TRBJ1-6; no reliable D call. V was clipped by 3 bases and J by 7 bases, with 13 bases between them. CDR3 size: 15 residues. Germline V CDR1 and CDR2: LGHNA, YSLEER. For the CDR3, the DNA is TGCGCCAGCAGCCAGGATGGGAACCGGAATTCACCCCTCCACTTT. Protein sequence: CASSQDGNRNSPLHF.

This clone occurred a few times. This rearrangement joins TRBV6-6 to TRBJ2-2; D is uncertain. This CDR3 has 14 residues. Germline V lookup: CDR1 MNHNY, CDR2 SVGAGI (reference sequence). V lost 8 bases and J lost 4, with 14 bases in between. CDR3 loop: CASYPRAVTGELFF. CDR3 DNA: TGTGCCAGCTACCCCCGGGCAGTCACCGGGGAGCTGTTTTTT.

As concerns this clone: Other DNA sequences in the sample encode the same CDR3. V usage is TRBV19 and J usage is TRBJ1-6; 9 bases are shared with TRBD1. Germline CDR1 reads LNHDA; CDR2 reads SQIVND (reference sequence). The CDR3 consists of 14 residues. The junction had 2 bases not matched to a gene; V was cut back by 6 bases and J by 5 bases. DNA for the CDR3: TGTGCCAGTAGCAGGACAGGGGATAATTCACCCCTCCACTTT. It yields the protein CASSRTGDNSPLHF.

This clone was counted at least ten times. This chain links TRBV5-4 with TRBJ2-1; a possible D gene is TRBD1 (5 bases). Germline V gene data show CDR1 as SGHNT and CDR2 as YYREEE (reference sequence). V was pared by 0 bases and J by 10 bases, with 11 bases between. CDR3 length equals 13 residues. The CDR3 DNA sequence: TGTGCCAGCAGCTTGGTGGGGCCTGAGGAGCAGTTCTTC. This gives the protein CASSLVGPEEQFF.

In its sample, this clone was seen a few times. The V call is TRBV2, the J call TRBJ1-2; TRBD1 agrees at 7 bases. The CDR3 is 14 residues long. Germline-derived CDR1 and CDR2 are SNHLY and FYNNEI. V lost 0 bases and J lost 13; bases outside the gene matches: 11. In DNA, the CDR3 is TGTGCCAGCAGTGAAGCGGGACGACAGGGAGGTCTCACCTTC. This translates into CASSEAGRQGGLTF.

The chain has TRBV5-6 and TRBJ2-7, with D unclear. This CDR3 spans 12 amino acids. V dropped 3 bases and J dropped 12 bases, with 16 bases sitting between them. The V gene's germline CDR1 is SGHDT and CDR2 YYEEEE. In nucleotides, the CDR3 is TGTGCCAGCAGCTCGGGTCCGTATAGTACGTACTTC. Its translation: CASSSGPYSTYF.

This chain uses TRBV6-5 with TRBJ1-2; 7 positions match TRBD1. Germline V gene lookup returns CDR1 MNHEY and CDR2 SVGAGI. V lost 1 base, J lost 5 bases, and 4 bases stayed unmatched. The CDR3 runs to 14 residues. CDR3 DNA sequence: TGTGCCAGCAGTTACTTTGGGACAGAGTATGGCTACACCTTC. It is translated as CASSYFGTEYGYTF.

J is TRBJ2-3 and V is TRBV7-6; D remains unclear. This CDR3 region has 13 residues. CDR1 SGHVS and CDR2 FNYEAQ come from the germline V gene. The V end lost 6 bases, the J end lost 6 bases, and 13 bases lay between the germline ends. The CDR3 reads CASSPSHTDTQYF. The CDR3 DNA is TGTGCCAGCAGTCCGTCTCACACGGATACGCAGTATTTT.

This clone has more than one count but fewer than ten. J is TRBJ2-7 and V is TRBV10-3, with 7 bases matching TRBD1. This CDR3 has 14 residues. V shed 3 bases and J 6 bases; nucleotides not matched to a gene: 8. In germline, CDR1 is ENHRY, CDR2 SYGVKD. CDR3 bases: TGTGCCATCAGTGATCGGGACAGCTCCCGCGAGCAGTACTTC. This codes for CAISDRDSSREQYF.

The chain couples TRBV30 to TRBJ1-3, with 7 positions matching TRBD1. Trimming removed 1 base from V and 5 bases from J; junction bases left unmatched: 14. This CDR3 has 17 residues. Germline V gives CDR1 GTSNPN, CDR2 SVGIG (reference sequence). CDR3 in amino acids: CAWSAIHETGTRNTIYF. As DNA, the CDR3 is TGTGCCTGGAGTGCCATTCATGAGACAGGGACTAGAAACACCATATATTTT.

In this sample, this clone turned up a few times. CDR3 in amino acids: CASSPSIAGGYGYTF. In DNA, the CDR3 is TGTGCCAGCAGCCCGAGCATTGCAGGCGGCTATGGCTACACCTTC. This chain joins TRBV7-2 and TRBJ1-2; D uncertain. V lost 5 bases and J 4 bases, leaving 17 bases between the germline ends. Germline V gene sequence: CDR1 SGHTA, CDR2 FQGNSA. CDR3 size: 15 residues. The whole variable domain, filled in from reference TRBV7-2 and TRBJ1-2, reads GAGVSQSPSNKVTEKGKDVELRCDPISGHTALYWYRQSLGQGLEFLIYFQGNSAPDKSGLPSDRFSAERTGGSVSTLTIQRTQQEDSAVYLCASSPSIAGGYGYTFGSGTRLTVV.

The chain employs TRBV4-2 and TRBJ2-7, with 11 bases matching TRBD2. The V and J ends lost 3 bases and 0 bases, in that order; junction bases with no gene match: 4. Germline loops: CDR1 LGHNA, CDR2 YNFKEQ. The CDR3 extends over 16 amino acids. As DNA, the CDR3 is TGTGCCAGCAGCCAGGGGACTAGCGGAATCTCCTACGAGCAGTACTTC. Its translation is CASSQGTSGISYEQYF.

A few counts support this clone. The chain links TRBV7-2 to TRBJ2-7, with D possibly matching TRBD1 (6 bases). CDR3 size: 14 residues. Trimming stripped 3 bases from V and 1 base from J, with 10 bases between. CDR1 is SGHTA, CDR2 FQGNSA, per germline. In DNA form, the CDR3 reads TGTGCCAGCAGCTTCGGTGACAGGTCCTACGAGCAGTACTTC. Translated, it gives CASSFGDRSYEQYF.